Presented here are 12 T cell receptor beta chains from one specimen sequenced in a study of Graves' ophthalmopathy and Graves' hyperthyroidism. The TCR beta CDR3 regions underwent amplification from RNA transcripts. HTBI-primed RT-PCR formed the first round, and a multiplex PCR formed the second. TCRdb used MiXCR to reprocess the multiplex PCR reads, holding one entry per CDR3 protein. Altogether roughly 400,000 distinct CDR3 sequences are present, 15% to 17% being singletons, with the ten largest covering roughly 7%. Sequencing used peripheral blood. These receptors were taken from a woman aged 18-30 years with stable Graves' hyperthyroidism.

A note on this clonotype: Likely a read error: the CDR3 ends without its conserved phenylalanine or tryptophan. The limits of the CDR3 on the DNA are not certain, so only TCRdb's listed CDR3 is given. The chain links TRBV6-1 to TRBJ1-1; TRBD1 is taken as the D call from the table, unchecked against the DNA. Looked up from germline, CDR1 is MNHNS and CDR2 is SASEGT. 14 amino acids form the CDR3, both terminal residues included. The CDR3 region is CASTSGHLNTEACL.

This clonotype has a count of ten or more. The chain has TRBV6-5 and TRBJ2-2, with D possibly matching TRBD1 (6 bases). The CDR3 is made up of 16 amino acids. Trimming removed 8 bases at V and 4 bases at J, with 20 bases between. CDR1 and CDR2 (germline): MNHEY, SVGAGI. The CDR3 protein is CASCLVPGASTGELFF. Written as DNA, the CDR3 is TGTGCCAGCTGTTTAGTCCCAGGGGCAAGCACCGGGGAGCTGTTTTTT.

The sample holds many counts of this clonotype. V gene TRBV6-1 combines with J gene TRBJ1-3, with D perhaps TRBD1 (5 bases). The CDR3 has 15 residues. The germline V and J ends were trimmed by 6 bases and 0 bases, with 12 bases remaining between them. The germline V gene encodes CDR1 MNHNS and CDR2 SASEGT. This chain's CDR3 is CASRTRDLSGNTIYF. Written as DNA, the CDR3 is TGTGCCAGCAGAACCCGGGACCTCTCTGGAAACACCATATATTTT.

To note about this clonotype: A read error is possible here, since a much larger clone lies one base away. The V call is TRBV11-2, the J call TRBJ2-5; a weak D match, TRBD1 (5 bases). The V end was cut by 5 bases, the J end by 4 bases, with 14 bases between. This CDR3 spans 14 amino acids. The germline V gene encodes CDR1 SGHAT and CDR2 FQNNGV. For the CDR3, the DNA is TGTGCCAGCAGCCCCGCGGACAAGCGAGAGACCCAGTACTTC. It codes for CASSPADKRETQYF.

This clonotype turned up a few times. V usage is TRBV3-1 and J usage is TRBJ1-5; D perhaps matches TRBD1 (6 bases). The CDR3 is made up of 16 amino acids. With 2 bases removed from V and 4 bases from J, the gap between germline ends came to 15 bases. Germline V gene lookup returns CDR1 LGHDT and CDR2 YNNKEL (reference sequence). CDR3 amino acids: CASSQKHGGSNQPQHF. In nucleotides, the CDR3 is TGTGCCAGCAGCCAAAAGCACGGGGGCTCAAATCAGCCCCAGCATTTT.

In its sample, this clonotype was seen many times. The genes are TRBV5-5 and TRBJ1-6; 7 nucleotides agree with TRBD1. V was clipped by 2 bases and J by 6 bases; unmatched bases: 5. This CDR3 contains 15 residues. Germline V lookup: CDR1 SGHKS, CDR2 YYEKEE (reference sequence). The CDR3 bases are TGTGCCAGCAGCTTTACAGGGGATCGTAATTCACCCCTCCACTTT. The encoded protein is CASSFTGDRNSPLHF.

This clonotype was counted at least ten times. The V and J genes are TRBV20-1 and TRBJ1-5; D is uncertain. Trimming left V 0 bases short and J 1 base short, with 19 bases between. Germline V gene data show CDR1 as DFQATT and CDR2 as SNEGSKA (reference sequence). The CDR3 has 18 amino acids. The CDR3 DNA reads as TGCAGTGCTAGAGATATGGGAATGCCGGGCGGGAGCAATCAGCCCCAGCATTTT. Translating gives CSARDMGMPGGSNQPQHF.

The chain combines TRBV18 with TRBJ2-5, with 9 bases lining up with TRBD1. Germline-derived CDR1 and CDR2 are KGHSH and LQKENI. V shed 1 base, J shed 5 bases, and the junction held 8 bases outside the gene matches. The CDR3 spans 16 residues. CDR3 coding DNA: TGTGCCAGCTCACCACGTGACAGGGGGTCTCGGGAGACCCAGTACTTC. This sequence encodes CASSPRDRGSRETQYF.

As regards this clonotype: One junction end disagrees with the germline gene, perhaps due to a read error. The V call is TRBV19, the J call TRBJ2-3, with 9 bases aligning to TRBD2. This CDR3 has 14 amino acids. The germline CDR1 and CDR2 sequences are LNHDA and SQIVND (reference sequence). CDR3 sequence (DNA): TGTGCCAGTAGTTATGGGACTAGCAGAGATACGCAGTATTTT. Protein product: CASSYGTSRDTQYF.

In DNA form, the CDR3 reads TGTGCCAGCAGCCAAGGGGACAACACAGATACGCAGTATTTT. Amino acids: CASSQGDNTDTQYF. The rearrangement uses TRBV14 and TRBJ2-3, with D possibly matching TRBD1 (6 bases). The CDR3 spans 14 residues. V lost 1 base, J lost 2 bases, and 7 bases lay in between. Germline V gene sequence: CDR1 SGHDN, CDR2 FVKESK.

As for this clonotype: This could be a read error, since a much larger clone is one nucleotide away. This chain links TRBV19 with TRBJ1-1; possibly TRBD1 for D (5 bases). This CDR3 contains 14 residues. Per the germline V gene, CDR1 is LNHDA and CDR2 is SQIVND (reference sequence). Trimming shortened V by 1 base and J by 1 base, and 7 bases separated the two germline ends. The CDR3 reads CASSIGQPNTEAFF. CDR3 sequence (DNA): TGTGCCAGTAGTATAGGACAGCCGAACACTGAAGCTTTCTTT.

This clonotype was observed many times. The J gene is TRBJ1-1, the V gene TRBV12-3 or TRBV12-4; 8 bases are a match to TRBD1. The CDR3 has 13 residues. Trimming at V came to 6 bases and at J to 7 bases, leaving 7 bases not matched to a gene. CDR3 amino acids: CASSPHRGNEAFF. CDR3 coding DNA: TGTGCCAGCAGCCCACACAGGGGGAATGAAGCTTTCTTT.